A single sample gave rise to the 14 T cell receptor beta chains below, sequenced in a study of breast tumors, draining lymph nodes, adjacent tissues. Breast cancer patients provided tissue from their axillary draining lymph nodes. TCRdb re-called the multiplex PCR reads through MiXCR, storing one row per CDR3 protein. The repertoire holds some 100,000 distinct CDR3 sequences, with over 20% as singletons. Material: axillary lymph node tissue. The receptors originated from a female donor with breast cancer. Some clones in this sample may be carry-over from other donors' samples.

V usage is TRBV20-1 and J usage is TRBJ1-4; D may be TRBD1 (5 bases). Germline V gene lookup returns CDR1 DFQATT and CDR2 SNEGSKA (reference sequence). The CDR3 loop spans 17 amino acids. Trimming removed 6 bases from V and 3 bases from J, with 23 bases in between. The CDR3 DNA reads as TGCAGTGCAACAAGGAGGGGTATTGGAGGGCCTAATGAAAAACTGTTTTTT. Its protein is CSATRRGIGGPNEKLFF.

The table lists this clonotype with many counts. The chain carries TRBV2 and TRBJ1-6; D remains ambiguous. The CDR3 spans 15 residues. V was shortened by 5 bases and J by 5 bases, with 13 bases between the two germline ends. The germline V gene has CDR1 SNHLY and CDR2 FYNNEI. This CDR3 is CASSLGLFNNSPLHF. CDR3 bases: TGTGCCAGCAGTCTAGGGCTCTTCAATAATTCACCCCTCCACTTT.

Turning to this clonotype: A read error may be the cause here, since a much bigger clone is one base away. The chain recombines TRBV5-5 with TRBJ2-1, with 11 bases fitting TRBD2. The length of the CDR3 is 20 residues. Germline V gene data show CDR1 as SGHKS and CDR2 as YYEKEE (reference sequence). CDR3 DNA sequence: TGCGCCAGCAGCTTAGGTACTAGCGGGAGACTCTTGAGCTCCTACAATGAGCAGTCCTTC. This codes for CASSLGTSGRLLSSYNEQSF. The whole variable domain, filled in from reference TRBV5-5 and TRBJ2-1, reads DAGVTQSPTHLIKTRGQQVTLRCSPISGHKSVSWYQQVLGQGPQFIFQYYEKEERGRGNFPDRFSARQFPNYSSELNVNALLLGDSALYLCASSLGTSGRLLSSYNEQSFGPGTRLTVL.

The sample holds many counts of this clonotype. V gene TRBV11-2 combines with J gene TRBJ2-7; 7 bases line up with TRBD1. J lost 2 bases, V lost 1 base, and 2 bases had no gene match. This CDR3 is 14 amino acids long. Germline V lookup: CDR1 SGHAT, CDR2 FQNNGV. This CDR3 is CASSLAGTAYEQYF. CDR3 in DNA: TGTGCCAGCAGCTTAGCTGGGACAGCCTACGAGCAGTACTTC.

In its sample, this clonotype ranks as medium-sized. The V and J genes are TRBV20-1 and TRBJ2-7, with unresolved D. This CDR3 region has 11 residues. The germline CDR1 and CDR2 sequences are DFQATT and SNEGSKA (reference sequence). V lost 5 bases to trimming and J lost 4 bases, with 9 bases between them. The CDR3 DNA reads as TGCAGTGCTTCTTCCCGGTACGAGCAGTACTTC. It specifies CSASSRYEQYF.

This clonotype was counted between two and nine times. The DNA of the CDR3 is TGTGCCAGCACCACGGGACAGGGAGTAGATCAGCCCCAGCATTTT. This codes for CASTTGQGVDQPQHF. V gene TRBV6-6 combines with J gene TRBJ1-5; TRBD1 matches at 9 bases. The CDR3 is 15 residues long. Germline loops: CDR1 MNHNY, CDR2 SVGAGI (reference sequence). V dropped 7 bases and J dropped 5; count of bases not matched to a gene: 9.

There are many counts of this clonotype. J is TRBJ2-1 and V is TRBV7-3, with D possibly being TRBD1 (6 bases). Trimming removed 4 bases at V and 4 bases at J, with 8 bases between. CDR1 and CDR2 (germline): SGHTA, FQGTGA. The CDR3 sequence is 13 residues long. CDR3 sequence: CASSWTDYNEQFF. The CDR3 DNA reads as TGTGCCAGCAGCTGGACAGATTACAATGAGCAGTTCTTC.

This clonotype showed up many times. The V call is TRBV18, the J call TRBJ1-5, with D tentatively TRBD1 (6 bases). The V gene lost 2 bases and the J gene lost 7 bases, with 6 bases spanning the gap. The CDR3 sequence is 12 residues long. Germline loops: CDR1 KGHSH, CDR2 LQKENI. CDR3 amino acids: CASSPTGQPQHF. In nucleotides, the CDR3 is TGTGCCAGCTCACCAACAGGGCAGCCCCAGCATTTT.

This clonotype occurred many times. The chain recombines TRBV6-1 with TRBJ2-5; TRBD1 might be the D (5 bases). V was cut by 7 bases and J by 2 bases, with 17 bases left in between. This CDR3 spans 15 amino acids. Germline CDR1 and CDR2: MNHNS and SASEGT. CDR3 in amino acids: CASTRTNWGQETQYF. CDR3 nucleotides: TGTGCCAGCACCCGGACAAACTGGGGTCAAGAGACCCAGTACTTC.

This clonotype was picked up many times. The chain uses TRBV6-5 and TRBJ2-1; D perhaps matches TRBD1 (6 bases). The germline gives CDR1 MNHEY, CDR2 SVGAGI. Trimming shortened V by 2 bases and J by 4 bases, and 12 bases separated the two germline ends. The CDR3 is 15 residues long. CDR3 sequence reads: CASSYNRDRYNEQFF. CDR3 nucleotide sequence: TGTGCCAGCAGTTACAACAGGGACCGGTACAATGAGCAGTTCTTC.

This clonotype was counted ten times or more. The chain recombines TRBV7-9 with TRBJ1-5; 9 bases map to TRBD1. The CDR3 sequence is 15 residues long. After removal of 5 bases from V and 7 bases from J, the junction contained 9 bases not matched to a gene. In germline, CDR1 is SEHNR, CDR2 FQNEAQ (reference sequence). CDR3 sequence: CASSPSGQGSQPQHF. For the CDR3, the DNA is TGTGCCAGCAGCCCCTCCGGACAGGGGAGCCAGCCCCAGCATTTT.

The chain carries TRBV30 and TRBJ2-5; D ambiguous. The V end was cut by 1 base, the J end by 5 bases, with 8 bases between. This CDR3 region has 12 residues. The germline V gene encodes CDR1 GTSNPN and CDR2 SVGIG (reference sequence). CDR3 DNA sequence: TGTGCCTGGAGTGGACATAGGGAGACCCAGTACTTC. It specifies CAWSGHRETQYF.

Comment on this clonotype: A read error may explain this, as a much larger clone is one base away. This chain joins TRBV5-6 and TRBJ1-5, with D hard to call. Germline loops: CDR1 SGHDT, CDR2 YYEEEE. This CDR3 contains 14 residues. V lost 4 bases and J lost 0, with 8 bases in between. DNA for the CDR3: TGTGCCAGCAGCCGAATGGGTAGCAATCAGCCCCAGCATTTT. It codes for CASSRMGSNQPQHF.

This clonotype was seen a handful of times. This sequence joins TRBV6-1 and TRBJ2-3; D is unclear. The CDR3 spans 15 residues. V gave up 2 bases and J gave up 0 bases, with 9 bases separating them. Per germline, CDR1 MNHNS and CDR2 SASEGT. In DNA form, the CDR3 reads TGTGCCAGCAGTGAAAATTTTGTTAGCACAGATACGCAGTATTTT. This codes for CASSENFVSTDTQYF.